This T cell receptor beta chain was identified in a study of T cell responses to AZD1222 COVID-19 vaccine. Background on the study: Pooling of second doses given at about 4 or about 12 weeks was done. Points from the study as a whole: The number of AZD1222 recipients seropositive at baseline was only 5 to 7. Repertoire sampling was restricted to post-peak T cell response timepoints. Spike-wide vaccine-associated CD4 TCRs dominated at 160-218 and 743-854.

This clone was detected only once. Its antigen is undetermined. Data came from immunoSEQ multiplex PCR; TCRdb stores just in-frame clones and leaves some out. The data contain fewer than 200,000 clones, about 92% of them seen just once; the ten biggest clones take up over 9.5%. Trimming at V came to 2 bases and at J to 6 bases, leaving 2 bases not matched to a gene. Germline loops: CDR1 LNHDA, CDR2 SQIVND (reference sequence). The CDR3 contains 14 residues. The chain carries TRBV19 and TRBJ1-4; 8 bases align to TRBD1. The sequencing here drew on peripheral blood, taken on day 0 of AZD1222 vaccination. This sequence originates from an adult in good health. The CDR3 DNA reads as TGTGCCAGTAGTATATACAGGGGGGATGAAAAACTGTTTTTT. Amino acid sequence: CASSIYRGDEKLFF. Full variable domain (missing parts from reference TRBV19 and TRBJ1-4): DGGITQSPKYLFRKEGQNVTLSCEQNLNHDAMYWYRQDPGQGLRLIYYSQIVNDFQKGDIAEGYSVSREKKESFPLTVTSAQKNPTAFYLCASSIYRGDEKLFFGSGTQLSVL.